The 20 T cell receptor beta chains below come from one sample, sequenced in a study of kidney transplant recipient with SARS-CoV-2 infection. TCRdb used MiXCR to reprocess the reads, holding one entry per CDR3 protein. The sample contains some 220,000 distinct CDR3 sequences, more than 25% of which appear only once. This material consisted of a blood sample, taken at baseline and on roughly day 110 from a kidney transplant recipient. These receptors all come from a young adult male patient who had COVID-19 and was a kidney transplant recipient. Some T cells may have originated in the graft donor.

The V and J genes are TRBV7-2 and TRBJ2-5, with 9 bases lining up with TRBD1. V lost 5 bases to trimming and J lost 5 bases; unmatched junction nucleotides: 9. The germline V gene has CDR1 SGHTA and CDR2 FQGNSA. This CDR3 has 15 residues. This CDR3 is CASSRDRERGETQYF. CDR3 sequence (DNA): TGTGCCAGCAGCCGGGACAGGGAACGAGGGGAGACCCAGTACTTC.

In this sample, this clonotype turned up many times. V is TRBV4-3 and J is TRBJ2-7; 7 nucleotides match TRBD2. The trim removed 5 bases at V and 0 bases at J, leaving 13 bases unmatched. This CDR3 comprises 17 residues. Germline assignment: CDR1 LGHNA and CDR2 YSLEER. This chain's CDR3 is CASSAQAGGSGSYEQYF. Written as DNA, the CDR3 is TGCGCCAGCAGCGCCCAAGCGGGCGGGAGCGGCTCCTACGAGCAGTACTTC.

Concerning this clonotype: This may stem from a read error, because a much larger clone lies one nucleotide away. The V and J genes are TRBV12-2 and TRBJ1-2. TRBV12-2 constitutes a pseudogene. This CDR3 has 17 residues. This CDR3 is CASRRSWTPRKTYGYTF. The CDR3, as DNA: TGTGCAAGTCGCCGTAGCTGGACTCCACGAAAGACCTATGGCTACACCTTC.

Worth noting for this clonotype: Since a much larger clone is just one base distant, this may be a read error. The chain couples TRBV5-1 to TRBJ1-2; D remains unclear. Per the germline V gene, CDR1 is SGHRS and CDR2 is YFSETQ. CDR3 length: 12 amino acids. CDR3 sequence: CTSAIADYGYTF. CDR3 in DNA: TGCACCAGCGCGATCGCGGACTATGGCTACACCTTC.

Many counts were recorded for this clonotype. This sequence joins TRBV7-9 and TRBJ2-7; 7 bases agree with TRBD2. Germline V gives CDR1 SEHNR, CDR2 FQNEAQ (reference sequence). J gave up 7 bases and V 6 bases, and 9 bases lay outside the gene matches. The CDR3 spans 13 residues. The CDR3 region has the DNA TGTGCCAGCAGTCGCGGGAGAGCAGGTGAGCAGTACTTC. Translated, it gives CASSRGRAGEQYF.

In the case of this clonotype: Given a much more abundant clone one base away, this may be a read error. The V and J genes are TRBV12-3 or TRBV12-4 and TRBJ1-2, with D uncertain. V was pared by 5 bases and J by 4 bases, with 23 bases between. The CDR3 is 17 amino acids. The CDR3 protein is CASSITGSFRKAYGYTF. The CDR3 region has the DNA TGTGCCAGCAGTATTACGGGCAGCTTCCGAAAGGCCTATGGCTACACCTTC.

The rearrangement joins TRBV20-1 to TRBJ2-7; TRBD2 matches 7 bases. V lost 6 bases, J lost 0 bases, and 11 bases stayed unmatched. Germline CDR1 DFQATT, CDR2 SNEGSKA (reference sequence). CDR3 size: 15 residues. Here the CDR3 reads CSARRESGDSYEQYF. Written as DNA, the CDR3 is TGCAGTGCCCGTCGGGAAAGCGGGGACTCCTACGAGCAGTACTTC.

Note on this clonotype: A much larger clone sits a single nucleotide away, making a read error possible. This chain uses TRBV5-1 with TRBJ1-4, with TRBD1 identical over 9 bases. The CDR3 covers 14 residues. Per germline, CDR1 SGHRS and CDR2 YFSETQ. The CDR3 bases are TGCGCCAGCAGCCGGGACAGGGCTAATGAAAAACTGTTATTT. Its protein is CASSRDRANEKLLF.

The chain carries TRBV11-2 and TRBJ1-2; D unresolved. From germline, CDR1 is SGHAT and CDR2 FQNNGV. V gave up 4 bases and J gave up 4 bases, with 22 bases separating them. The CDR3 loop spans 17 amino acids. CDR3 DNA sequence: TGTGCCAGCAGCTGGGGATCAACAAGCAGAAAGACCTATGGCTACACCTTC. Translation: CASSWGSTSRKTYGYTF. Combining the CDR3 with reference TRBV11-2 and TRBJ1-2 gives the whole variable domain EAGVAQSPRYKIIEKRQSVAFWCNPISGHATLYWYQQILGQGPKLLIQFQNNGVVDDSQLPKDRFSAERLKGVDSTLKIQPAKLEDSAVYLCASSWGSTSRKTYGYTFGSGTRLTVV.

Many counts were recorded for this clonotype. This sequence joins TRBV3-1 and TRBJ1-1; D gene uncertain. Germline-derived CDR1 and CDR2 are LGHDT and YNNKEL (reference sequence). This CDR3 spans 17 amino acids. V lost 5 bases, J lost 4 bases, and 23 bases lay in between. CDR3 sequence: CASSFLLPISIRTEAFF. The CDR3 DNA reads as TGTGCCAGCAGCTTCTTACTTCCCATTTCAATTCGCACTGAAGCTTTCTTT.

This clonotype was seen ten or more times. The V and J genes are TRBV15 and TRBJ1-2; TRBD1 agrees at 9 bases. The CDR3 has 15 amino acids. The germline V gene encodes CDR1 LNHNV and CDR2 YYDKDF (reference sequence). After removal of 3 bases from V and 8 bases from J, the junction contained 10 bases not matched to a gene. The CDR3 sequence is CATSSLTGTGKGYTF. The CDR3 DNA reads TGTGCCACCAGCAGCCTGACCGGGACAGGGAAGGGCTACACCTTC.

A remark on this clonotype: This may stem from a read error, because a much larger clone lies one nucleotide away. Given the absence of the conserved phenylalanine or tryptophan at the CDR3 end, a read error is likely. The CDR3 reads CASSCGTPISFSETQYL. CDR3 bases: TGTGCCAGCAGCTGCGGGACTCCCATTTCTTTCTCTGAGACCCAGTACCTC. The chain has TRBV3-1 and TRBJ2-5; maybe TRBD2 (6 bases). The ends were cut back, 5 bases at V and 5 bases at J, with 24 bases in the middle. Germline V gene sequence: CDR1 LGHDT, CDR2 YNNKEL (reference sequence). The CDR3 consists of 17 residues.

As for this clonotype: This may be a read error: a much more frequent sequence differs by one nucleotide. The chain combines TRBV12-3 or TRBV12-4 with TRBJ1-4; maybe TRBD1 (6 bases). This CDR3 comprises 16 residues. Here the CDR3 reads CASSLVRGVGNEKPFF. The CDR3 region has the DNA TGTGCCAGCAGTTTAGTCAGGGGAGTGGGTAATGAAAAACCGTTTTTT.

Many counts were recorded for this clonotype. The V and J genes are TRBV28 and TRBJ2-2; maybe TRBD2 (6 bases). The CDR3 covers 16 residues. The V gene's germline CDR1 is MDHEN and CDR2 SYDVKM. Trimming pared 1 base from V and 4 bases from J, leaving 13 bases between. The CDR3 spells CASSLLTSGSTGELFF. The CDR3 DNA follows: TGTGCCAGCAGTTTATTAACGAGCGGGTCCACCGGGGAGCTGTTTTTT. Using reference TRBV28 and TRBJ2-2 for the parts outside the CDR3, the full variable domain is DVKVTQSSRYLVKRTGEKVFLECVQDMDHENMFWYRQDPGLGLRLIYFSYDVKMKEKGDIPEGYSVSREKKERFSLILESASTNQTSMYLCASSLLTSGSTGELFFGEGSRLTVL.

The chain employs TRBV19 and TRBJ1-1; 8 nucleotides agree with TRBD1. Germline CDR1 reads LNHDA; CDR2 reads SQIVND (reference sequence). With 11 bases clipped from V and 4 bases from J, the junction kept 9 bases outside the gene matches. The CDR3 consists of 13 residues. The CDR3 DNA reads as TGTGCCGTTCAGGGACAGGTGATCACTGAAGCTTTCTTT. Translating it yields CAVQGQVITEAFF. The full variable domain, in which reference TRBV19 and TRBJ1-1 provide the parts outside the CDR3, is DGGITQSPKYLFRKEGQNVTLSCEQNLNHDAMYWYRQDPGQGLRLIYYSQIVNDFQKGDIAEGYSVSREKKESFPLTVTSAQKNPTAFYLCAVQGQVITEAFFGQGTRLTVV.

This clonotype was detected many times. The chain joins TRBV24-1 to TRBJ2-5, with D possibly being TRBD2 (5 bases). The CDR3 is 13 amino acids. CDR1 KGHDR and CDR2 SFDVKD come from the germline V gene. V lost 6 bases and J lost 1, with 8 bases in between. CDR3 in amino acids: CATSTGFQETQYF. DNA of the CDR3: TGTGCCACCAGTACGGGATTCCAAGAGACCCAGTACTTC.

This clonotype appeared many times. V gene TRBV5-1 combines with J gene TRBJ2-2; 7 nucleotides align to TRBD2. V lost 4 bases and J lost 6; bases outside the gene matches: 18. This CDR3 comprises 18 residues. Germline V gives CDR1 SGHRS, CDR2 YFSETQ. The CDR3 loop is CASSLIGGRAREAGELFF. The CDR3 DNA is TGCGCCAGCAGCCTGATTGGGGGGAGGGCCAGAGAGGCCGGGGAGCTGTTTTTT.

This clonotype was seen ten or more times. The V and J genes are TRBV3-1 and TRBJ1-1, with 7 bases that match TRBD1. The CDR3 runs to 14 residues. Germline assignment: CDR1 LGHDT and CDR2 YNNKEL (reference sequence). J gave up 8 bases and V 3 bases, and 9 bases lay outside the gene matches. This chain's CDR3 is CASSQGTDTTEAFF. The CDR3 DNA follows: TGTGCCAGCAGCCAGGGGACAGATACTACCGAAGCTTTCTTT.

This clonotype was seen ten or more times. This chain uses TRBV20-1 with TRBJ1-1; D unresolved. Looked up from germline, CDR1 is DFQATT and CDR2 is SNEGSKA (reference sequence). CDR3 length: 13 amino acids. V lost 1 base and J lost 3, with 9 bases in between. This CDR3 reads CSARGASHTEAFF. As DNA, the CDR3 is TGCAGTGCTAGAGGAGCCTCACACACTGAAGCTTTCTTT.

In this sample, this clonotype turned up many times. The CDR3 region is CASSSTTGERRGYTF. In DNA, the CDR3 is TGTGCCAGCAGCTCAACTACAGGGGAAAGACGTGGCTACACCTTC. This chain connects TRBV6-2 or TRBV6-3 to TRBJ1-2, with TRBD1 matching 7 bases. There are 15 residues in the CDR3. The germline gives CDR1 MNHEY, CDR2 SVGEGT. The ends lost 6 bases at V and 7 bases at J; junction bases unmatched: 14.